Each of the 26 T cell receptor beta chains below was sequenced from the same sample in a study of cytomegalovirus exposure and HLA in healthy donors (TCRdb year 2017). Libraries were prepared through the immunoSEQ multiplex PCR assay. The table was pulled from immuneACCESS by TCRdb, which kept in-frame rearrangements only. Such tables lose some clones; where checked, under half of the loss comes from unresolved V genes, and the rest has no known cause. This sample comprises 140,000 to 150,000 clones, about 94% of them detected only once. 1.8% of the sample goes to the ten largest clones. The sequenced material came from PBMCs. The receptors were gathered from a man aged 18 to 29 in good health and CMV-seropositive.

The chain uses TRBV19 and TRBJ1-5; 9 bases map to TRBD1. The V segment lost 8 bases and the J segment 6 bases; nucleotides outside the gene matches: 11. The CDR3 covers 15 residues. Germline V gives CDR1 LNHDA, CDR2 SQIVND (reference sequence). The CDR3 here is CASCLRGQGSQPQHF. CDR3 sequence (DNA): TGTGCCAGTTGCCTCCGGGGACAGGGTTCTCAGCCCCAGCATTTT.

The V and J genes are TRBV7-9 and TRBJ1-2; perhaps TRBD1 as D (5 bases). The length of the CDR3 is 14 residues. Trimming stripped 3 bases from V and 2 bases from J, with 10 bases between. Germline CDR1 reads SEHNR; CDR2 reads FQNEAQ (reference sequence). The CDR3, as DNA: TGTGCCAGCAGCTTGCGTGGGGGGAACTATGGCTACACCTTC. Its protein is CASSLRGGNYGYTF.

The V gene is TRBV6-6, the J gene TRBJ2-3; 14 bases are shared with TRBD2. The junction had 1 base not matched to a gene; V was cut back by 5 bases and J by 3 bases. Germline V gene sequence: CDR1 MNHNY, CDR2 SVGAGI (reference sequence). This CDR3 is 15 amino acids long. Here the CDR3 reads CASSGLAGGTDTQYF. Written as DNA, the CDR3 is TGTGCCAGCAGTGGACTAGCGGGAGGAACAGATACGCAGTATTTT.

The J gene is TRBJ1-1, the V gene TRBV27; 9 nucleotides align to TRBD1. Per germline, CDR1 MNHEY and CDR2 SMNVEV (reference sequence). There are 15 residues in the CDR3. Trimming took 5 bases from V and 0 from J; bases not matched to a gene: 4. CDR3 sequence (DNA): TGTGCCAGCAGTCCGCGGACAGGGGTGAACACTGAAGCTTTCTTT. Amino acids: CASSPRTGVNTEAFF.

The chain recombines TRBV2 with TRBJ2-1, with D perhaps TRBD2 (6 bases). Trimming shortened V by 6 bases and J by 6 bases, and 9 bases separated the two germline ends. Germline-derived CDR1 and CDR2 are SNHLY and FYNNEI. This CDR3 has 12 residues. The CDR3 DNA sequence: TGTGCCAGCAGACGGGACTCCAATGAGCAGTTCTTC. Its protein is CASRRDSNEQFF.

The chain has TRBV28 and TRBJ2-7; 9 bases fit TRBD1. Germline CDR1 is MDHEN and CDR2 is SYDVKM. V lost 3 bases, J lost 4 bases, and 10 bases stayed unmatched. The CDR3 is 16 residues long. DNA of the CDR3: TGTGCCAGCAGTTTTCTCACAGGGGGCGCGGCGTACGAGCAGTACTTC. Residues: CASSFLTGGAAYEQYF. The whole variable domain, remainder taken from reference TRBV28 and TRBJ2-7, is DVKVTQSSRYLVKRTGEKVFLECVQDMDHENMFWYRQDPGLGLRLIYFSYDVKMKEKGDIPEGYSVSREKKERFSLILESASTNQTSMYLCASSFLTGGAAYEQYFGPGTRLTVT.

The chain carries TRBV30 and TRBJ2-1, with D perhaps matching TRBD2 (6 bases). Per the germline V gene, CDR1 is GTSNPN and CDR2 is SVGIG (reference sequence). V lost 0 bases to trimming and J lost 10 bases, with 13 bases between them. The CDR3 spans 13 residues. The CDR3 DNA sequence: TGTGCCTGGAGTGTACTTGGGAGCGGGGAGCAGTTCTTC. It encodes CAWSVLGSGEQFF. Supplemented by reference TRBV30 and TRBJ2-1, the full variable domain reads SQTIHQWPATLVQPVGSPLSLECTVEGTSNPNLYWYRQAAGRGLQLLFYSVGIGQISSEVPQNLSASRPQDRQFILSSKKLLLSDSGFYLCAWSVLGSGEQFFGPGTRLTVL.

The CDR3 loop is CASSLPGENEQYF. The CDR3, as DNA: TGTGCCAGCAGTTTGCCCGGAGAGAACGAGCAGTACTTC. The rearrangement links TRBV28 to TRBJ2-7; D unclear. This CDR3 is 13 amino acids long. The V and J ends lost 3 bases and 5 bases respectively, with 11 bases between them. The V gene's germline CDR1 is MDHEN and CDR2 SYDVKM.

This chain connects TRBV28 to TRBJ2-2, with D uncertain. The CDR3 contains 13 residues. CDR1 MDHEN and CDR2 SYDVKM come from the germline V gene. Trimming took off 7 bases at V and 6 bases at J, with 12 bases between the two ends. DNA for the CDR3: TGTGCCAGCACCAGGTATCAGGCCGGGGAGCTGTTTTTT. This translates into CASTRYQAGELFF.

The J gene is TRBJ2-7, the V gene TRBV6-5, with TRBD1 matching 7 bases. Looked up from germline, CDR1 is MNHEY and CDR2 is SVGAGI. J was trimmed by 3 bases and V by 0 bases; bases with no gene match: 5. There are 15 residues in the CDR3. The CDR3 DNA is TGTGCCAGCAGTTACTCAGTCCAGGGGGACTACGAGCAGTACTTC. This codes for CASSYSVQGDYEQYF.

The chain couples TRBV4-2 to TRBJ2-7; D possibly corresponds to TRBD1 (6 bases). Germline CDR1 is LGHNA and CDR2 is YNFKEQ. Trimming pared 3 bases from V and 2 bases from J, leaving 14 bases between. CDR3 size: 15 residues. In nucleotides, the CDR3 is TGTGCCAGCAGCCACCGAAACAGGGAAACCTACGAGCAGTACTTC. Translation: CASSHRNRETYEQYF.

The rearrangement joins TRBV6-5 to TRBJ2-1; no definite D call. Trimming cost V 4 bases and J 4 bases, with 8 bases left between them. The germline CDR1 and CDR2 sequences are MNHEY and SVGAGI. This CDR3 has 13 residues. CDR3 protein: CASSSSRYNEQFF. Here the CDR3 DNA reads TGTGCCAGCAGTTCCTCTAGATACAATGAGCAGTTCTTC.

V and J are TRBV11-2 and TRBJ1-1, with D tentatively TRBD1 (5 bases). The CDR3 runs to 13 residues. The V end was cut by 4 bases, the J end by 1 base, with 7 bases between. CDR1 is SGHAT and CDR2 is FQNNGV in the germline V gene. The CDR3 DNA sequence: TGTGCCAGCAGCTCCCAGGGGAACACTGAAGCTTTCTTT. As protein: CASSSQGNTEAFF.

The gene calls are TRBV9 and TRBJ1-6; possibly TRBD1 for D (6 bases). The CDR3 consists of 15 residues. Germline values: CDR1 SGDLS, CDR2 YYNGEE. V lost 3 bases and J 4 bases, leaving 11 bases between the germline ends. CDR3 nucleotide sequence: TGTGCCAGCAGCGCCTCAGGGGATTATAATTCACCCCTCCACTTT. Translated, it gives CASSASGDYNSPLHF.

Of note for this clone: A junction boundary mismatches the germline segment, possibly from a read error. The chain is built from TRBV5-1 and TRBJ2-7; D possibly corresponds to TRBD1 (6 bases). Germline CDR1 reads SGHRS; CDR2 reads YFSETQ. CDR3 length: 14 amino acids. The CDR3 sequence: CASSLGWGPYEQYF. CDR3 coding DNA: TGTGCCAGCAGCTTGGGGTGGGGGCCCTACGAGCAGTACTTC.

The CDR3 DNA follows: TGTGCCACCGGAAAGGTTACAGCTGAAGCTTTCTTT. This sequence encodes CATGKVTAEAFF. The chain links TRBV10-3 to TRBJ1-1; D unclear. Trimming removed 10 bases at V and 6 bases at J, with 15 bases between. The germline V gene has CDR1 ENHRY and CDR2 SYGVKD. CDR3 length: 12 residues.

CDR3 residues: CASSRQGSYNEQFF. CDR3 in DNA: TGTGCCAGCAGCCGACAGGGATCCTACAATGAGCAGTTCTTC. The chain has TRBV9 and TRBJ2-1; 7 bases agree with TRBD1. Germline V gene sequence: CDR1 SGDLS, CDR2 YYNGEE. V lost 4 bases to trimming and J lost 1 base; unmatched junction nucleotides: 2. This CDR3 region has 14 residues.

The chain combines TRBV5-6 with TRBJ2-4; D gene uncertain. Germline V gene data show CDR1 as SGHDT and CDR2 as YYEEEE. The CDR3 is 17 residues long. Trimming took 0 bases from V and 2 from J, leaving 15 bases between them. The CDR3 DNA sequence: TGTGCCAGCAGCTTGGATCCTATCGGGTATCCCAAAAACATTCAGTACTTC. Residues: CASSLDPIGYPKNIQYF.

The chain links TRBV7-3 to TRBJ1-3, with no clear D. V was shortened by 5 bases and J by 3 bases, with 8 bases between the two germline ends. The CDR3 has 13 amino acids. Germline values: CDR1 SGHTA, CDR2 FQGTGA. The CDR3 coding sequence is TGTGCCAGCAGCGACGACTATGGAAACACCATATATTTT. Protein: CASSDDYGNTIYF.

The CDR3 reads CASSSGERRDTGELFF. CDR3 in DNA: TGTGCCAGCAGCTCTGGTGAGAGGAGAGACACCGGGGAGCTGTTTTTT. The chain couples TRBV7-9 to TRBJ2-2, with D unclear. This CDR3 contains 16 residues. From germline, CDR1 is SEHNR and CDR2 FQNEAQ (reference sequence). V was shortened by 4 bases and J by 3 bases, with 15 bases between the two germline ends.

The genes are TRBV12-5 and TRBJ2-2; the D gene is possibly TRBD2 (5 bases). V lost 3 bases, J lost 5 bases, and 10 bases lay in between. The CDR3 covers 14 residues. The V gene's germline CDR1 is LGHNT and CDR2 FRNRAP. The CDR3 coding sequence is TGTGCTAGTGGTTTCGGAGGTGGGACCGGGGAGCTGTTTTTT. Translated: CASGFGGGTGELFF.

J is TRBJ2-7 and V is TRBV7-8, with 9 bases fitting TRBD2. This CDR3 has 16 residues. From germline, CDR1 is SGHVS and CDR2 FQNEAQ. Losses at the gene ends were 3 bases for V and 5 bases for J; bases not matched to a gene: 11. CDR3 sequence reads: CASSFDLLAGHHEQYF. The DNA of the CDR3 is TGTGCCAGCAGCTTCGATCTCCTAGCGGGACACCACGAGCAGTACTTC.

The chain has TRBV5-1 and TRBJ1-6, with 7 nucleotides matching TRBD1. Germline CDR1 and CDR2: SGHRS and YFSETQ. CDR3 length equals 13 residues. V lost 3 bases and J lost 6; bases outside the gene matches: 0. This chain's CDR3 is CASSWDSNSPLHF. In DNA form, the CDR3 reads TGCGCCAGCAGCTGGGACAGTAATTCACCCCTCCACTTT.

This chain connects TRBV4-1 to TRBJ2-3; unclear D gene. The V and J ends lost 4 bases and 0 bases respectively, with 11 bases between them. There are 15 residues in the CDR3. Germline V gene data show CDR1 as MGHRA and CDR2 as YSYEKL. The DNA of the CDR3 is TGCGCCAGCAGCCCGCGCCCTCCTAGCACAGATACGCAGTATTTT. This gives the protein CASSPRPPSTDTQYF.

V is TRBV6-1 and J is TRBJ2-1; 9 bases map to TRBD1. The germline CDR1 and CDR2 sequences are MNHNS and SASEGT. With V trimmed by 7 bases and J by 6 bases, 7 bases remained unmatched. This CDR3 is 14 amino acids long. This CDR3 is CASINRGPFNEQFF. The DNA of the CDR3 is TGTGCCAGCATCAACAGGGGGCCCTTCAATGAGCAGTTCTTC.

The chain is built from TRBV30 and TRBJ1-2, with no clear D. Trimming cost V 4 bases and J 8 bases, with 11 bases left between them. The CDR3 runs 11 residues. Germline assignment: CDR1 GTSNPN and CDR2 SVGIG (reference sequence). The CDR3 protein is CAWKRSWGYTF. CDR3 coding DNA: TGTGCCTGGAAGAGATCTTGGGGCTACACCTTC.